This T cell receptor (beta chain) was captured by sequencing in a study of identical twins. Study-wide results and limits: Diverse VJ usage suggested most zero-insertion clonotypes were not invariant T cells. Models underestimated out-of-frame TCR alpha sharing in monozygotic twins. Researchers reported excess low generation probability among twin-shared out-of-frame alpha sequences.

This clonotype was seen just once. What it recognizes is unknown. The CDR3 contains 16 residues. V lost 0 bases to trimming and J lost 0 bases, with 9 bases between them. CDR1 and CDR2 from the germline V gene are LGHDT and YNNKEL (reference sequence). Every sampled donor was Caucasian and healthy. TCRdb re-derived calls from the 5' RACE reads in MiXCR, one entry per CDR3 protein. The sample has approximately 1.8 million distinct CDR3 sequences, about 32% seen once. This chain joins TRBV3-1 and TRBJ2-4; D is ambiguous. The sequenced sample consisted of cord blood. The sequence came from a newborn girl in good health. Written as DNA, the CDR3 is TGTGCCAGCAGCCAAGATGGATCGATAGCCAAAAACATTCAGTACTTC. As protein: CASSQDGSIAKNIQYF.